A selection of T cell receptor beta chains follows, all from one sample in a study of cytomegalovirus exposure and HLA in healthy donors. Only in-frame clones appear in the TCRdb table, and some are missing; sequencing was by immunoSEQ multiplex PCR. Among about 89,000 clones listed, around 10% were seen once. Material: PBMCs. These TCRs come from a man aged 50-60 years in good health and CMV-seropositive. Each CDR3 is given with its conserved first and last residue. D genes are given only for firm matches. Expanded clones are given a class, and other clones once, few, many or no size at all.

>.|.|TRBJ2-6|TRBV6-5
CASRPTGSGANVLTF
TGTGCCAGCAGACCCACAGGGTCTGGGGCCAACGTCCTGACTTTC
>.|TRBD2|TRBJ2-1|TRBV6-6
CASSYSAGGVNEQFF
TGTGCCAGCAGTTACTCAGCGGGAGGGGTAAATGAGCAGTTCTTC
>.|.|TRBJ2-7|TRBV5-8
CASSPQPARFYEQYF
TGTGCCAGCAGTCCCCAACCGGCCAGGTTCTACGAGCAGTACTTC
>.|.|TRBJ2-7|TRBV28
CASSFRGAGNYEQYF
TGTGCCAGCAGTTTTCGGGGGGCAGGGAACTACGAGCAGTACTTC
>.|.|TRBJ1-1|TRBV9
CASSAGTGYEAFF
TGTGCCAGCAGCGCAGGAACAGGGTACGAAGCTTTCTTT
>few|TRBD1|TRBJ2-5|TRBV28
CASSLRGQEKETQYF
TGTGCCAGCAGCCTTAGGGGACAGGAGAAAGAGACCCAGTACTTC
>few|.|TRBJ2-7|TRBV11-3
CASSLDKTYEQYF
TGTGCCAGCAGCTTAGACAAAACCTACGAGCAGTACTTC
>few|TRBD2|TRBJ2-2|TRBV6-1
CAILGLAKVGELFF
TGTGCCATCTTGGGACTAGCGAAGGTCGGGGAGCTGTTTTTT
>.|TRBD2|TRBJ2-3|TRBV7-2
CASIASGGTAGADTQYF
TGTGCCAGCATAGCCTCCGGAGGGACGGCGGGGGCAGATACGCAGTATTTT
>.|.|TRBJ2-6|TRBV27
CASSRPGPQGANVLTF
TGTGCCAGCAGCCGCCCCGGGCCCCAGGGAGCCAACGTCCTGACTTTC
>few|.|TRBJ2-7|TRBV5-1
CASSLGRDEQYF
TGCGCCAGCAGCTTGGGGCGGGACGAGCAGTACTTC
>.|.|TRBJ1-2|TRBV29-1
CSVRRTDRYGYTF
TGCAGCGTAAGAAGGACAGATCGCTATGGCTACACCTTC
>few|.|TRBJ2-7|TRBV7-3
CASSQIGGYEQYF
TGTGCCAGCAGCCAAATAGGGGGTTACGAGCAGTACTTC
>few|.|TRBJ1-6|TRBV7-3
CASSFGDNSPLHF
TGTGCCAGCAGCTTCGGGGATAATTCACCCCTCCACTTT
>.|.|TRBJ1-2|TRBV6-5
CASSLTGYGYTF
TGTGCCAGCAGTTTAACAGGCTATGGCTACACCTTC
>few|.|TRBJ2-1|TRBV5-1
CASSLSAQGKIYNEQFF
TGCGCCAGCAGCTTGTCAGCCCAGGGGAAGATCTACAATGAGCAGTTCTTC
>many|.|TRBJ1-3|TRBV11-2
CASSPPLGGGNTIYF
TGTGCCAGCAGCCCCCCGCTTGGGGGCGGAAACACCATATATTTT
>few|.|TRBJ2-3|TRBV6-6
CASSYEEGNTQYF
TGTGCCAGCAGTTACGAGGAGGGAAACACGCAGTATTTT
>.|.|TRBJ2-1|TRBV9
CASSEGHDYNEQFF
TGCGCCAGCAGCGAGGGACATGATTACAATGAGCAGTTCTTC
>few|.|TRBJ1-2|TRBV11-1
CASSLQSNYGYTF
TGTGCCAGCAGCCTACAGAGTAACTATGGCTACACCTTC
>.|.|TRBJ2-1|TRBV29-1
CSVDRGNEQFF
TGCAGCGTTGACAGGGGCAATGAGCAGTTCTTC
>.|.|TRBJ1-2|TRBV2
CASEGRGSYGYTF
TGTGCCAGTGAGGGGAGGGGAAGCTATGGCTACACCTTC
>.|.|TRBJ1-2|TRBV28
CASSLSQGSRGYTF
TGTGCCAGCAGTTTATCCCAGGGTTCGCGAGGCTACACCTTC
>few|.|TRBJ2-5|TRBV28
CASSLPLSAMQETQYF
TGTGCCAGCAGTTTGCCGCTATCCGCTATGCAAGAGACCCAGTACTTC
>few|.|TRBJ2-5|TRBV27
CASSLSPGQQETQYF
TGTGCCAGCAGTTTATCGCCCGGACAGCAAGAGACCCAGTACTTC
>.|TRBD1|TRBJ2-7|TRBV27
CASSPTFTGAEGYEQYF
TGTGCCAGCAGTCCAACCTTCACAGGGGCCGAGGGCTACGAGCAGTACTTC
>.|TRBD1|TRBJ2-4|TRBV29-1
CSVEGTGGNLAKNIQYF
TGCAGCGTTGAAGGCACAGGGGGGAATCTAGCCAAAAACATTCAGTACTTC